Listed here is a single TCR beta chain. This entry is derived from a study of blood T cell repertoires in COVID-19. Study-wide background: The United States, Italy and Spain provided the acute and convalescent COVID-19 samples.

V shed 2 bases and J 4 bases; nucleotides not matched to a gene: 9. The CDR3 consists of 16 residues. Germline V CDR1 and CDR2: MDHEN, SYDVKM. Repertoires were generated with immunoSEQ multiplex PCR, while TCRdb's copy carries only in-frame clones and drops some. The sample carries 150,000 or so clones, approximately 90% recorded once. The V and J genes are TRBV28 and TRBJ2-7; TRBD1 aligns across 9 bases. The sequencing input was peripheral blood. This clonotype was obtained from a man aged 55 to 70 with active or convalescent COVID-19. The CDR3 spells CASSLPTGGATYEQYF. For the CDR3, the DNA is TGTGCCAGCAGTTTACCCACAGGGGGCGCTACTTACGAGCAGTACTTC.